One sample yielded the 2 T cell receptor beta chains listed below, sequenced in a study of CXCR3-negative and CXCR3-positive naive CD8 T cells. UMI-labeled 5' RACE yielded the TRB cDNA libraries. One entry per CDR3 protein, without DNA, is what TCRdb gives after re-calling the 5' RACE reads. The table for this sample gives about 62,000 distinct CDR3 sequences. Source material: naive CXCR3- CD8+ T cells from blood. The subset here: CD45RO-CCR7+CD27+CD95- naive CD8+ T cells lacking CXCR3 (TNR3-). These receptors originate from a human donor in good health. Some clones in this sample may be carry-over from other donors' samples.

The V call is TRBV7-9, the J call TRBJ2-7. Germline CDR1 and CDR2: SEHNR and FQNEAQ (reference sequence). This CDR3 contains 12 residues. The CDR3 protein is CASSGGDYEQYF.

This rearrangement joins TRBV5-1 to TRBJ1-1; no DNA is available, so the TRBD1 call from TCRdb remains unchecked. The length of the CDR3 is 13 residues. Per the germline V gene, CDR1 is SGHRS and CDR2 is YFSETQ. The CDR3 here is CANSLDRGTEAFF.